Here is one T cell receptor beta chain with its context. A J-beta primer mix and a sample-barcoded 5' primer were used in a second PCR of about 6 to 12 cycles. TCRdb used MiXCR to reprocess the 5' RACE reads, holding one entry per CDR3 protein. This table holds 730,000 or so distinct CDR3 sequences, approximately 40% found once. This entry belongs to a study of blood T cells in healthy people across ages. J was trimmed by 7 bases and V by 3 bases; bases with no gene match: 7. The CDR3 spans 14 residues. Looked up from germline, CDR1 is GTSNPN and CDR2 is SVGIG (reference sequence). The TCR sequence derives from a man at least 80 years old in good health. This chain connects TRBV30 to TRBJ2-1; 9 positions match TRBD1. Sequencing input: blood. The chain's CDR3 is CAWSPGTGRNEQFF. The CDR3 DNA reads as TGTGCCTGGAGCCCCGGGACAGGGCGGAATGAGCAGTTCTTC.